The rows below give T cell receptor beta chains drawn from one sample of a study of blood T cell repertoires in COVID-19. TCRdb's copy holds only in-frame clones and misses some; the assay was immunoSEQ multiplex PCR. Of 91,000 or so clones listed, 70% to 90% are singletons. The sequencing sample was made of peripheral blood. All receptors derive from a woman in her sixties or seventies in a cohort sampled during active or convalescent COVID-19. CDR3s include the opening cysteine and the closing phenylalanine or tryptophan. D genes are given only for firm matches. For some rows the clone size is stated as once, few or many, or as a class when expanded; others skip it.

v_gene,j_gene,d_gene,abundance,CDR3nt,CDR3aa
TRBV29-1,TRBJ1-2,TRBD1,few,TGCAGCGTTGACCCTTCCGACAGGGCCCTCTATGGCTACACCTTC,CSVDPSDRALYGYTF
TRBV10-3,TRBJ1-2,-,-,TGTGCCATCACCCCATCAAACTATGGCTACACCTTC,CAITPSNYGYTF
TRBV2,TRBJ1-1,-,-,TGTGCCAGCAGTGGGACACTCCCAATCATGAACACTGAAGCTTTCTTT,CASSGTLPIMNTEAFF
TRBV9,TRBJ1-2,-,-,TGTGCCAGCAGCTTAACTAACTATGGCTACACCTTC,CASSLTNYGYTF
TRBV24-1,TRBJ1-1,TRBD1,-,TGTGCCACCAGTGGGACCGACAGGGCGGTAAGGGAAGCTTTCTTT,CATSGTDRAVREAFF
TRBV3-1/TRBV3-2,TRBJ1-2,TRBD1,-,TGTGCCAGCAGCCAAGAAATCTCGGTGAAGGGGGCAGGAGGCTACACCTTC,CASSQEISVKGAGGYTF
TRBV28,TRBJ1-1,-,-,TGTGCCAGCAATCCTGGCGGGGCGGTCACTGAAGCTTTCTTT,CASNPGGAVTEAFF
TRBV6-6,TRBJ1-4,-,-,TGTGCCAGCAGTTACTGGCAGGAAGGCTATCGGTTTTTT,CASSYWQEGYRFF
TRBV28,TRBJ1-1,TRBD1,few,TGTGCCAGCAGTTTCCTCCGGACAGGGGGAAACACTGAAGCTTTCTTT,CASSFLRTGGNTEAFF
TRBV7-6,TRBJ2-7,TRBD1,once,TGTGCCAGCAGCTTAAACCCTCGTGAGGACAGGGCGTCCTACGAGCAGTACTTC,CASSLNPREDRASYEQYF
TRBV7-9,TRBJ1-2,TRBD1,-,TGTGCCAGCAGCTTAGGGACAGGGGGCGACAGCTATGGCTACACCTTC,CASSLGTGGDSYGYTF
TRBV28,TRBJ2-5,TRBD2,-,TGTGCCAGCAGTGCAGCGGGGGCTTGGGAGACCCAGTACTTC,CASSAAGAWETQYF
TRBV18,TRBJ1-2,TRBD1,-,TGTGCCAGCTCACCCGACAGGGTGGGTGGCTACACCTTC,CASSPDRVGGYTF
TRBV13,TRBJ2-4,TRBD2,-,TGTGCCAGCACCCCGGGACTAGCGGGGGCCCGGGACATTCAGTACTTC,CASTPGLAGARDIQYF
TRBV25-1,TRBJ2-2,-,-,TGTGCCAGCAGTGAATGGGCGCCAGTGGACGGGGAGCTGTTTTTT,CASSEWAPVDGELFF
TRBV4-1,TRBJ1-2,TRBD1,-,TGCGCCAGCAGCCAAGAGGTTGCGGGACAGCCAAATGGCTACACCTTC,CASSQEVAGQPNGYTF
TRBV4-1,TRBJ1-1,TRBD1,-,TGCGCCAGCAGCCAAGCTAGACAGGGTCCTGAAGCTTTCTTT,CASSQARQGPEAFF
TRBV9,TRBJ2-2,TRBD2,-,TGTGCCAGCAGCGTAGAAGCGGGGGGGCCCACCGGGGAGCTGTTTTTT,CASSVEAGGPTGELFF
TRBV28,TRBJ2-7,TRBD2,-,TGTGCCAGCAGACTAGCGGGAGAGGGCGAGCAGTACTTC,CASRLAGEGEQYF
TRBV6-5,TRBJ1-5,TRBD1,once,TGTGCCAGCAGCGCGACAGGGGGCAGGAATCAGCCCCAGCATTTT,CASSATGGRNQPQHF
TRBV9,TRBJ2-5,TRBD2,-,TGTGCCAGCAGCGTGGGGACTAGCGGGGGGACCCAAGAGACCCAGTACTTC,CASSVGTSGGTQETQYF
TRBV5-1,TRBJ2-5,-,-,TGCGCCAGCAGCTTCTACTTAGGACAACGTAAAGAGACCCAGTACTTC,CASSFYLGQRKETQYF
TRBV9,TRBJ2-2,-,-,TGTGCCAGCAGCGTAGGAATGGGGGCCAGCACCGGGGAGCTGTTTTTT,CASSVGMGASTGELFF
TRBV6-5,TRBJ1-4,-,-,TGTGCCAGAGGGAAACAGGGCCCTAATGAAAAACTGTTTTTT,CARGKQGPNEKLFF
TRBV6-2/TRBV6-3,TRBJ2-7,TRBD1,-,TGTGCCAGCAGTTACTCCTGGACAGGAGTCGCGCAGTACTTC,CASSYSWTGVAQYF